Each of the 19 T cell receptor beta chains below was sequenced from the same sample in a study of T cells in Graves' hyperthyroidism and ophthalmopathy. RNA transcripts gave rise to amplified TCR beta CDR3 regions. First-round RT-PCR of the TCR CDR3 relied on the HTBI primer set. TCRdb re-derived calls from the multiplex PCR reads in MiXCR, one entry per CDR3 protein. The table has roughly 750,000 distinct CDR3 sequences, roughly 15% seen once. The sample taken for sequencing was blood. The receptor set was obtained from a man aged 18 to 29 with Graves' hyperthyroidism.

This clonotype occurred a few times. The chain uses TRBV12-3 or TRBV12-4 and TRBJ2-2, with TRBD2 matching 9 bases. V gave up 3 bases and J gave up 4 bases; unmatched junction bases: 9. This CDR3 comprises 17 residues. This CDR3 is CASSFKRGLAPTGELFF. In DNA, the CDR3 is TGTGCCAGCAGTTTCAAGAGGGGACTAGCTCCCACCGGGGAGCTGTTTTTT.

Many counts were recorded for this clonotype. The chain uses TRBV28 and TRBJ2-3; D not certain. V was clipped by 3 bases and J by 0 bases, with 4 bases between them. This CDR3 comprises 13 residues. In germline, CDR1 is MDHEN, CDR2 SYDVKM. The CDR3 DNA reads TGTGCCAGCAGTTTTGACAGCACAGATACGCAGTATTTT. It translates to CASSFDSTDTQYF. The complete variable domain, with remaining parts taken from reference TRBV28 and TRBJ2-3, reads DVKVTQSSRYLVKRTGEKVFLECVQDMDHENMFWYRQDPGLGLRLIYFSYDVKMKEKGDIPEGYSVSREKKERFSLILESASTNQTSMYLCASSFDSTDTQYFGPGTRLTVL.

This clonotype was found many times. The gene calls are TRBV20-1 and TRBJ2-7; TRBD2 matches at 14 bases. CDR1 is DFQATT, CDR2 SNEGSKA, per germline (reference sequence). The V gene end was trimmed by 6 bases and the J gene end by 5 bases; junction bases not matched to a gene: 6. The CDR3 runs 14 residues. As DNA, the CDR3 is TGCAGTGCAGGGACTAGCGGGAGCCCCCACGAGCAGTACTTC. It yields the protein CSAGTSGSPHEQYF.

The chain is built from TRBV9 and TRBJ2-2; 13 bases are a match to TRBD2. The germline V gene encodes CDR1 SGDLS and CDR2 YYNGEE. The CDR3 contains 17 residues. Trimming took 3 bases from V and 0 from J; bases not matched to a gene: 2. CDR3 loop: CASSGTSGGANTGELFF. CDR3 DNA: TGTGCCAGCAGCGGGACTAGCGGGGGTGCGAACACCGGGGAGCTGTTTTTT.

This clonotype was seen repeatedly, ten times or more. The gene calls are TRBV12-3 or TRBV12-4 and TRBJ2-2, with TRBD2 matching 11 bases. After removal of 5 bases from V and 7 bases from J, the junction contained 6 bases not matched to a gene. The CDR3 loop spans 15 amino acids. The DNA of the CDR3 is TGTGCCAGCAGTCGTAGCGGGAGGGTCGGCGGGGAGCTGTTTTTT. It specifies CASSRSGRVGGELFF.

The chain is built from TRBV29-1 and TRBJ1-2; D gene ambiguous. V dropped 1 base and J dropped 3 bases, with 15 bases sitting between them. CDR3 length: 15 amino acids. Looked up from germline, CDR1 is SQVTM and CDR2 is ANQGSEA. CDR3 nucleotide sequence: TGCAGCGTTGAAGGGTATGTAGGAGGAGACTATGGCTACACCTTC. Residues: CSVEGYVGGDYGYTF.

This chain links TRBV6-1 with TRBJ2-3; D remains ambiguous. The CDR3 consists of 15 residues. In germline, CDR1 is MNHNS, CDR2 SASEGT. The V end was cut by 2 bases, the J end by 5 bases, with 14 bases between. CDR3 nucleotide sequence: TGTGCCAGCAGTGAATTCGAATCGACGAGAGATACGCAGTATTTT. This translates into CASSEFESTRDTQYF.

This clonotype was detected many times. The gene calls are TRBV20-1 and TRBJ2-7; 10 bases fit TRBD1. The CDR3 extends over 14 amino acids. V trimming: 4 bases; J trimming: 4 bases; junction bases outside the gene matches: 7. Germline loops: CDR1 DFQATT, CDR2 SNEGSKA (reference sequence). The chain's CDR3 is CSANRDRGRYEQYF. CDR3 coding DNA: TGCAGTGCTAACCGGGACAGGGGAAGATACGAGCAGTACTTC.

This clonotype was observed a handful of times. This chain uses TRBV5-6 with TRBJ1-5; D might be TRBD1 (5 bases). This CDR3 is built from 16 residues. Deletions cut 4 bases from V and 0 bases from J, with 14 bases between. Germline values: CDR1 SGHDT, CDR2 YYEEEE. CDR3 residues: CASSSGTAYSNQPQHF. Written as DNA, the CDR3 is TGTGCCAGCAGCAGCGGGACGGCGTATAGCAATCAGCCCCAGCATTTT.

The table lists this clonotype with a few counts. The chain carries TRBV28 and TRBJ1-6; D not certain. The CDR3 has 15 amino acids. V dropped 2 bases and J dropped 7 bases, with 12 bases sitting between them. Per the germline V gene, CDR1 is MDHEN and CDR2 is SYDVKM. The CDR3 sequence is CASSLIGLGNSPLHF. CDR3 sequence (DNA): TGTGCCAGCAGTTTAATAGGACTTGGAAATTCACCCCTCCACTTT. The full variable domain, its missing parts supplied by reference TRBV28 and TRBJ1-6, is DVKVTQSSRYLVKRTGEKVFLECVQDMDHENMFWYRQDPGLGLRLIYFSYDVKMKEKGDIPEGYSVSREKKERFSLILESASTNQTSMYLCASSLIGLGNSPLHFGNGTRLTVT.

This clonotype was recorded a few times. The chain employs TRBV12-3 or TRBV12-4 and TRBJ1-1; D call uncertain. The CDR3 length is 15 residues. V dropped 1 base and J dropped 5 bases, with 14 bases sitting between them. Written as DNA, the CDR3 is TGTGCCAGCAGTTTAGGTCCATTAGGAGGGACTGAAGCTTTCTTT. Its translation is CASSLGPLGGTEAFF.

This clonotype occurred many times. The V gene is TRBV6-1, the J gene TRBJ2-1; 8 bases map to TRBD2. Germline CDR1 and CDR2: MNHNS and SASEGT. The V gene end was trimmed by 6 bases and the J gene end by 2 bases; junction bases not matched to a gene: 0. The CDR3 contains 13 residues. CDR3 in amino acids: CASRAGAYNEQFF. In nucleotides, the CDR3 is TGTGCCAGCAGAGCGGGAGCCTACAATGAGCAGTTCTTC.

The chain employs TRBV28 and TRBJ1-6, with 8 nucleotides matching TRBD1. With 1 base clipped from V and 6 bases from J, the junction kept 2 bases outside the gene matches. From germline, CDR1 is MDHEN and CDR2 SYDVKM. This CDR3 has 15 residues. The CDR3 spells CASSLYRGSNSPLHF. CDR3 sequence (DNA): TGTGCCAGCAGTTTATACAGGGGGTCTAATTCACCCCTCCACTTT.

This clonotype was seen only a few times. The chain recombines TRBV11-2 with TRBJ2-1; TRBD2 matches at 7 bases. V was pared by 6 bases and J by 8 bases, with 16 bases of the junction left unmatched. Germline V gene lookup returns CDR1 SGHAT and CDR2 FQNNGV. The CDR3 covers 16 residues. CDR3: CASSEYGGGPSDEQFF. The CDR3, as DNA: TGTGCCAGCAGTGAATATGGGGGAGGGCCCTCCGATGAGCAGTTCTTC.

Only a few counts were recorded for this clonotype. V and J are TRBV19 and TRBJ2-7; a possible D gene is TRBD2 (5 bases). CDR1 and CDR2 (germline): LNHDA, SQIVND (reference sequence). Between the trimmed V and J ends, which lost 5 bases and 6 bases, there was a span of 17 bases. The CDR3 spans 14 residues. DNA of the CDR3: TGTGCCAGTAGTCTCCGGGATCCTGCGGCCGAGCAGTACTTC. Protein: CASSLRDPAAEQYF. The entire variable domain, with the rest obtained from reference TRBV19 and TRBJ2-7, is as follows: DGGITQSPKYLFRKEGQNVTLSCEQNLNHDAMYWYRQDPGQGLRLIYYSQIVNDFQKGDIAEGYSVSREKKESFPLTVTSAQKNPTAFYLCASSLRDPAAEQYFGPGTRLTVT.

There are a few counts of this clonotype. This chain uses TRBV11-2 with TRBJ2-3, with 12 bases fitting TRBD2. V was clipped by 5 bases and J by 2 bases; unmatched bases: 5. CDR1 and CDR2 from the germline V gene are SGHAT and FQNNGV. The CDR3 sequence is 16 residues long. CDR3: CASSPRLAGVTDTQYF. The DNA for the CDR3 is TGTGCCAGCAGCCCCCGACTAGCGGGAGTCACAGATACGCAGTATTTT.

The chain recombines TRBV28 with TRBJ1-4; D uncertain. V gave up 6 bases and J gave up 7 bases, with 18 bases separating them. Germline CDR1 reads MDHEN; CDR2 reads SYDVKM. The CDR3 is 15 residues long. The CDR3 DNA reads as TGTGCCAGCAGCCCCGAGGGAAACGGAGGTGAAAAACTGTTTTTT. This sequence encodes CASSPEGNGGEKLFF.

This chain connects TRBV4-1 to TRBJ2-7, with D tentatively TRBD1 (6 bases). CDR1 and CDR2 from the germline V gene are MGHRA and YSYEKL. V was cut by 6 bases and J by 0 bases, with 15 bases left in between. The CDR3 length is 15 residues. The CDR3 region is CASSRTGTSSYEQYF. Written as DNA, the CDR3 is TGCGCCAGCAGTCGTACCGGGACATCCTCCTACGAGCAGTACTTC.

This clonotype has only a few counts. The CDR3 here is CASSLGSGSWYTQYF. The CDR3 DNA follows: TGTGCCAGCAGCCTGGGTAGCGGGAGTTGGTATACGCAGTATTTT. The J gene is TRBJ2-3, the V gene TRBV5-5; 9 bases fit TRBD2. Germline CDR1 and CDR2: SGHKS and YYEKEE (reference sequence). The V and J ends lost 4 bases and 7 bases, in that order; junction bases with no gene match: 10. This CDR3 contains 15 residues. The complete variable domain, with remaining parts taken from reference TRBV5-5 and TRBJ2-3, reads DAGVTQSPTHLIKTRGQQVTLRCSPISGHKSVSWYQQVLGQGPQFIFQYYEKEERGRGNFPDRFSARQFPNYSSELNVNALLLGDSALYLCASSLGSGSWYTQYFGPGTRLTVL.